One sample yielded the 3 T cell receptor beta chains listed below, sequenced in a study of identifying expanded T cells in peripheral blood. TCRdb keeps only in-frame clones here, not all; method: immunoSEQ multiplex PCR. The table shows approximately 100,000 clones, with about 87% occurring only once. Sequencing was done on a sample of blood. Receptor source: a person aged 18 to 70 in good health.

The chain carries TRBV7-2 and TRBJ1-1; D is unclear. V was shortened by 1 base and J by 1 base, with 13 bases between the two germline ends. The CDR3 sequence is 16 residues long. The germline V gene encodes CDR1 SGHTA and CDR2 FQGNSA. CDR3 nucleotide sequence: TGTGCCAGCAGCTTAGTACCCCCCGGAGAGAACACTGAAGCTTTCTTT. This sequence encodes CASSLVPPGENTEAFF.

This rearrangement joins TRBV2 to TRBJ1-5; D remains ambiguous. The CDR3 is made up of 14 amino acids. The V gene's germline CDR1 is SNHLY and CDR2 FYNNEI. Trimming pared 2 bases from V and 5 bases from J, leaving 10 bases between. The CDR3 sequence is CASSELQADQPQHF. CDR3 DNA sequence: TGTGCCAGCAGTGAATTGCAGGCTGATCAGCCCCAGCATTTT.

The rearrangement joins TRBV25-1 to TRBJ2-3; a possible D gene is TRBD1 (6 bases). This CDR3 contains 17 residues. Trimming shortened V by 4 bases and J by 2 bases, and 19 bases separated the two germline ends. The germline CDR1 and CDR2 sequences are MGHDK and SYGVNS. The CDR3 DNA is TGTGCCAGCAGTGTGTTTCAGGGGCCCTACCCCACAGATACGCAGTATTTT. Protein product: CASSVFQGPYPTDTQYF.